This T cell receptor beta chain derives from a study of T cells expressing NK-cell markers. Looking at the study overall: Seven donors tested HCMV-seropositive and one tested seronegative among the eight sequenced.

TCRdb reprocessed the 5' RACE reads and keeps a single row for each CDR3 protein, giving no DNA. The sample yields more than 250,000 distinct CDR3 sequences, of which the top ten take up under 0.5%. Germline V gives CDR1 MDHEN, CDR2 SYDVKM. This CDR3 is built from 14 residues. This receptor was identified in a man aged 18 to 29 in good health. J is TRBJ2-5 and V is TRBV28; checking the TCRdb D call of TRBD1 is not possible without DNA. Sample: blood T cells: a sorted CD56 or NKG2C T cell subset, CD4+ or CD8+ T cells, or bulk PBMC T cells (not recorded which). The CDR3 sequence: CASIKGGREETQYF.